The 29 T cell receptor beta chains presented below share a single source sample, sequenced in a study of control samples from healthy donors and cancer patients. TCRdb keeps only in-frame clones here, not all; method: immunoSEQ multiplex PCR. Here the sample spans some 410,000 clones, 90% being singletons. Sequences were obtained from PBMCs. All receptors come from a man between 40 and 49 years old with head and neck cancer.

V and J are TRBV5-1 and TRBJ2-5, with D unresolved. CDR1 SGHRS and CDR2 YFSETQ come from the germline V gene. Trimming removed 5 bases from V and 5 bases from J, with 7 bases in between. The CDR3 runs to 11 residues. As DNA, the CDR3 is TGCGCCAGCAGTGTCGGGGAGACCCAGTACTTC. As protein: CASSVGETQYF.

The J gene is TRBJ1-5, the V gene TRBV5-5; D perhaps matches TRBD1 (6 bases). V lost 4 bases and J 0 bases, leaving 11 bases between the germline ends. The CDR3 covers 15 residues. Looked up from germline, CDR1 is SGHKS and CDR2 is YYEKEE (reference sequence). The CDR3 loop is CASSLGGDSNQPQHF. The CDR3 DNA reads TGTGCCAGCAGCCTAGGGGGGGATAGCAATCAGCCCCAGCATTTT.

The chain joins TRBV30 to TRBJ2-7; 7 positions agree with TRBD1. Germline V gives CDR1 GTSNPN, CDR2 SVGIG (reference sequence). This CDR3 has 12 residues. The junction had 3 bases not matched to a gene; V was cut back by 4 bases and J by 3 bases. The CDR3 protein is CAWTDRDYEQYF. The CDR3 DNA sequence: TGTGCCTGGACAGACAGGGACTACGAGCAGTACTTC. Combining the CDR3 with reference TRBV30 and TRBJ2-7 gives the whole variable domain SQTIHQWPATLVQPVGSPLSLECTVEGTSNPNLYWYRQAAGRGLQLLFYSVGIGQISSEVPQNLSASRPQDRQFILSSKKLLLSDSGFYLCAWTDRDYEQYFGPGTRLTVT.

This clone was picked up a small number of times. The rearrangement joins TRBV5-1 to TRBJ2-1, with 7 bases matching TRBD2. The germline gives CDR1 SGHRS, CDR2 YFSETQ. The CDR3 loop spans 15 amino acids. The J segment lost 0 bases and the V segment lost 2 bases, leaving 2 bases of the junction unmatched. CDR3 in DNA: TGCGCCAGCAGCTTCTCTAGCGGCTCCTACAATGAGCAGTTCTTC. The encoded protein is CASSFSSGSYNEQFF.

This chain links TRBV6-5 with TRBJ1-1, with D uncertain. Trimming removed 0 bases at V and 0 bases at J, with 8 bases between. CDR3 length equals 15 residues. Germline V gives CDR1 MNHEY, CDR2 SVGAGI. CDR3 coding DNA: TGTGCCAGCAGTTACTCGAGGACCATGAACACTGAAGCTTTCTTT. Protein: CASSYSRTMNTEAFF.

The chain links TRBV5-6 to TRBJ1-2; no reliable D call. This CDR3 region has 13 residues. With 4 bases removed from V and 4 bases from J, the gap between germline ends came to 11 bases. Germline CDR1 SGHDT, CDR2 YYEEEE. CDR3 sequence (DNA): TGTGCCAGCAGCGGGGTCCAATCCTATGGCTACACCTTC. This sequence encodes CASSGVQSYGYTF.

The chain couples TRBV5-1 to TRBJ2-3; TRBD2 is a possible D gene (6 bases). The CDR3 sequence is 14 residues long. Germline V lookup: CDR1 SGHRS, CDR2 YFSETQ. The V and J ends lost 0 bases and 6 bases respectively, with 11 bases between them. The CDR3 here is CASSLALATDTQYF. CDR3 DNA sequence: TGCGCCAGCAGCTTGGCGCTAGCGACGGATACGCAGTATTTT.

The chain combines TRBV7-8 with TRBJ1-5; D is uncertain. CDR1 is SGHVS and CDR2 is FQNEAQ in the germline V gene. The V and J ends lost 5 bases and 8 bases respectively, with 13 bases between them. This CDR3 region has 13 residues. CDR3 nucleotides: TGTGCCAGCAGCCCGGGTAACGGGAAGCCCCAGCATTTT. It encodes CASSPGNGKPQHF.

This chain connects TRBV9 to TRBJ2-7, with D maybe TRBD1 (6 bases). The CDR3 is made up of 15 amino acids. V shed 4 bases and J shed 3 bases, with 17 bases lying between them. Germline V lookup: CDR1 SGDLS, CDR2 YYNGEE. The CDR3 spells CASSFGQSKDYEQYF. As DNA, the CDR3 is TGTGCCAGCAGCTTCGGACAGTCCAAGGACTACGAGCAGTACTTC. Full variable domain (outside the CDR3, taken from reference TRBV9 and TRBJ2-7): DSGVTQTPKHLITATGQRVTLRCSPRSGDLSVYWYQQSLDQGLQFLIQYYNGEERAKGNILERFSAQQFPDLHSELNLSSLELGDSALYFCASSFGQSKDYEQYFGPGTRLTVT.

V and J are TRBV3-1 (or the pseudogene TRBV3-2) and TRBJ1-6; TRBD1 might be the D (5 bases). Looked up from germline, CDR1 is LGHDT and CDR2 is YNNKEL (reference sequence). Trimming took off 0 bases at V and 4 bases at J, with 13 bases between the two ends. There are 17 residues in the CDR3. CDR3 residues: CASSQEGGAVYNSPLHF. Written as DNA, the CDR3 is TGTGCCAGCAGCCAAGAGGGCGGGGCGGTGTATAATTCACCCCTCCACTTT.

The chain combines TRBV10-3 with TRBJ1-2; tentatively, D is TRBD1 (5 bases). The CDR3 is made up of 15 amino acids. Trimming shortened V by 3 bases and J by 4 bases, and 15 bases separated the two germline ends. Germline values: CDR1 ENHRY, CDR2 SYGVKD. The CDR3 DNA follows: TGTGCCATCAGTGAATGGGTGGGACCGGGCTATGGCTACACCTTC. Translation: CAISEWVGPGYGYTF.

This clone has a single count. CDR3 DNA sequence: TGTGCCAGCAGCCACCGGGGCGGTGAAGCTTTCTTT. Translated, it gives CASSHRGGEAFF. The chain has TRBV6-5 and TRBJ1-1; D is possibly TRBD1 (5 bases). In germline, CDR1 is MNHEY, CDR2 SVGAGI. There are 12 residues in the CDR3. The ends were cut back, 6 bases at V and 7 bases at J, with 12 bases in the middle.

CDR3 sequence: CASSLGAGRDYPYEQYF. For the CDR3, the DNA is TGTGCCAGCAGCTTAGGGGCGGGCCGGGATTATCCCTACGAGCAGTACTTC. The chain recombines TRBV7-8 with TRBJ2-7, with D perhaps matching TRBD2 (5 bases). Germline CDR1 is SGHVS and CDR2 is FQNEAQ. V gave up 1 base and J gave up 2 bases, with 18 bases separating them. There are 17 residues in the CDR3.

This chain connects TRBV27 to TRBJ2-3, with 8 bases matching TRBD2. CDR1 and CDR2 from the germline V gene are MNHEY and SMNVEV (reference sequence). V dropped 5 bases and J dropped 4; count of bases not matched to a gene: 14. The CDR3 runs 17 residues. The CDR3 sequence: CASSPSVKRERADTQYF. The CDR3 DNA reads as TGTGCCAGCAGTCCCAGTGTGAAGCGGGAGCGGGCAGATACGCAGTATTTT.

The chain employs TRBV4-1 and TRBJ1-2; TRBD1 aligns across 9 bases. The CDR3 consists of 16 residues. V shed 6 bases and J 0 bases; nucleotides not matched to a gene: 8. CDR1 and CDR2 from the germline V gene are MGHRA and YSYEKL. The CDR3 region is CASRLTGTGPNYGYTF. The CDR3 DNA reads as TGCGCCAGCAGACTGACCGGGACAGGGCCTAACTATGGCTACACCTTC.

The chain carries TRBV5-6 and TRBJ1-5; tentative D call: TRBD1 (5 bases). The CDR3 contains 15 residues. CDR1 SGHDT and CDR2 YYEEEE come from the germline V gene. Between the trimmed V and J ends, which lost 1 base and 0 bases, there was a span of 8 bases. In DNA form, the CDR3 reads TGTGCCAGCAGCTTGTCAGGGAATAGCAATCAGCCCCAGCATTTT. This codes for CASSLSGNSNQPQHF.

The chain uses TRBV19 and TRBJ1-4, with no clear D. V was cut by 3 bases and J by 3 bases, with 11 bases left in between. CDR3 size: 15 residues. Germline assignment: CDR1 LNHDA and CDR2 SQIVND (reference sequence). The CDR3 nucleotides are TGTGCCAGTAGTATTTGGGAAGGAGCTAATGAAAAACTGTTTTTT. Translated, it gives CASSIWEGANEKLFF. Complete variable domain (other parts from reference TRBV19 and TRBJ1-4): DGGITQSPKYLFRKEGQNVTLSCEQNLNHDAMYWYRQDPGQGLRLIYYSQIVNDFQKGDIAEGYSVSREKKESFPLTVTSAQKNPTAFYLCASSIWEGANEKLFFGSGTQLSVL.

This sequence joins TRBV24-1 and TRBJ1-5, with unresolved D. CDR3 length equals 13 residues. Germline V CDR1 and CDR2: KGHDR, SFDVKD. V lost 1 base to trimming and J lost 9 bases, with 9 bases between them. The CDR3 sequence is CATSDFGDRPQHF. DNA for the CDR3: TGTGCCACCAGTGATTTTGGGGATAGGCCCCAGCATTTT.

This clone turned up a few times. V and J are TRBV5-1 and TRBJ2-7; 8 bases agree with TRBD2. The germline V gene encodes CDR1 SGHRS and CDR2 YFSETQ. This CDR3 spans 16 amino acids. V shed 0 bases, J shed 7 bases, and the junction held 12 bases outside the gene matches. CDR3 bases: TGCGCCAGCAGCTTGGGCGGGGGGCTTATGGCTTTGGAGCAGTACTTC. As protein: CASSLGGGLMALEQYF.

The chain joins TRBV7-9 to TRBJ1-1; D ambiguous. The CDR3 runs 14 residues. Per the germline V gene, CDR1 is SEHNR and CDR2 is FQNEAQ (reference sequence). Trimming removed 1 base from V and 1 base from J, with 7 bases in between. The CDR3 DNA is TGTGCCAGCAGCTTAGGGCTAAAGAACACTGAAGCTTTCTTT. This codes for CASSLGLKNTEAFF.

About this clone itself: Distinct nucleotide sequences in the sample also encode this CDR3. The genes are TRBV27 and TRBJ1-2; no clear D gene. Germline lookup yields CDR1 MNHEY and CDR2 SMNVEV (reference sequence). This CDR3 is built from 13 residues. V shed 2 bases and J shed 2 bases, with 6 bases lying between them. In DNA, the CDR3 is TGTGCCAGCAGTTTAGGGCAGAACTATGGCTACACCTTC. Translation gives CASSLGQNYGYTF.

In its sample, this clone was seen once. DNA of the CDR3: TGTGCCAGCTCACCACCGGGGACTGAAGCTTTCTTT. It specifies CASSPPGTEAFF. The V call is TRBV18, the J call TRBJ1-1; D gene uncertain. Germline CDR1 is KGHSH and CDR2 is LQKENI. V dropped 0 bases and J dropped 5 bases, with 4 bases sitting between them. The CDR3 covers 12 residues.

V usage is TRBV10-1 and J usage is TRBJ2-7; D is unresolved. The germline gives CDR1 WNHNN, CDR2 SYGVQD (reference sequence). The V gene lost 0 bases and the J gene lost 4 bases, with 4 bases spanning the gap. The CDR3 contains 12 residues. The CDR3: CASSESPYEQYF. In nucleotides, the CDR3 is TGCGCCAGCAGTGAGTCTCCGTACGAGCAGTACTTC.

The V and J genes are TRBV27 and TRBJ1-4; no reliable D call. Germline-derived CDR1 and CDR2 are MNHEY and SMNVEV (reference sequence). This CDR3 is built from 18 residues. V lost 6 bases, J lost 2 bases, and 22 bases lay in between. Here the CDR3 reads CASSWAFSTALTNEKLFF. The CDR3, as DNA: TGTGCCAGCAGCTGGGCCTTTTCCACGGCCTTGACTAATGAAAAACTGTTTTTT. Based on the CDR3 plus reference TRBV27 and TRBJ1-4, the full variable domain is EAQVTQNPRYLITVTGKKLTVTCSQNMNHEYMSWYRQDPGLGLRQIYYSMNVEVTDKGDVPEGYKVSRKEKRNFPLILESPSPNQTSLYFCASSWAFSTALTNEKLFFGSGTQLSVL.

This chain uses TRBV10-3 with TRBJ2-1; D perhaps matches TRBD1 (6 bases). V was shortened by 6 bases and J by 5 bases, with 14 bases between the two germline ends. The germline CDR1 and CDR2 sequences are ENHRY and SYGVKD. The CDR3 has 14 residues. This chain's CDR3 is CAISTAGTNNEQFF. Here the CDR3 DNA reads TGTGCCATCAGCACTGCCGGGACAAACAATGAGCAGTTCTTC.

The chain joins TRBV5-1 to TRBJ2-1; the match to TRBD1 covers 7 bases. V was clipped by 4 bases and J by 2 bases; unmatched bases: 6. The V gene's germline CDR1 is SGHRS and CDR2 YFSETQ. The CDR3 runs 15 residues. CDR3: CASSIGQDTYNEQFF. The CDR3 DNA sequence: TGCGCCAGCAGCATAGGACAGGATACCTACAATGAGCAGTTCTTC.

V and J are TRBV5-1 and TRBJ1-6; no reliable D call. The CDR3 runs 17 residues. The germline V gene encodes CDR1 SGHRS and CDR2 YFSETQ. The V end was cut by 7 bases, the J end by 5 bases, with 22 bases between. The CDR3 nucleotides are TGCGCCAGCCGAAAGTTAGTGGCCGAGAGGGATAATTCACCCCTCCACTTT. The encoded protein is CASRKLVAERDNSPLHF.

The CDR3 sequence: CASSHVSPPRSSYEQYF. The CDR3 bases are TGTGCCAGCTCACACGTCTCCCCTCCGAGGAGCTCCTACGAGCAGTACTTC. The rearrangement uses TRBV18 and TRBJ2-7; no reliable D call. The CDR3 contains 17 residues. The V and J ends lost 4 bases and 0 bases respectively, with 19 bases between them. The germline gives CDR1 KGHSH, CDR2 LQKENI.

The chain joins TRBV5-1 to TRBJ2-7, with no clear D. Germline-derived CDR1 and CDR2 are SGHRS and YFSETQ. V was shortened by 5 bases and J by 4 bases, with 16 bases between the two germline ends. The CDR3 is 14 amino acids. CDR3 nucleotides: TGCGCCAGCAGAACCCCCGGGCAGCATTACGAGCAGTACTTC. It specifies CASRTPGQHYEQYF. Full variable domain (remainder filled in from reference TRBV5-1 and TRBJ2-7): KAGVTQTPRYLIKTRGQQVTLSCSPISGHRSVSWYQQTPGQGLQFLFEYFSETQRNKGNFPGRFSGRQFSNSRSEMNVSTLELGDSALYLCASRTPGQHYEQYFGPGTRLTVT.